This T cell receptor beta chain was captured by sequencing in a study of T cells in Graves' hyperthyroidism and ophthalmopathy. The ends lost 3 bases at V and 1 base at J; junction bases unmatched: 10. The germline gives CDR1 SGHNT, CDR2 YYREEE (reference sequence). The CDR3 has 17 residues. Fresh peripheral blood, more than 8 ml of it, supplied the PBMCs. RNA transcripts gave rise to amplified TCR beta CDR3 regions. HTBI primers were employed in a first-round RT-PCR of the TCR CDR3. One entry per CDR3 protein, called by TCRdb with MiXCR from the multiplex PCR reads. The sample shows a few hundred thousand distinct CDR3 sequences, about a sixth of them seen only once.

The rearrangement uses TRBV5-4 and TRBJ1-3; 7 nucleotides agree with TRBD1. The sequence derives from a woman aged 25 to 39 with Graves' hyperthyroidism. The specimen was blood. The CDR3 sequence is CASSSIQRQGSGNTIYF. Here the CDR3 DNA reads TGTGCCAGCAGCTCGATCCAACGACAGGGTTCTGGAAACACCATATATTTT.